The sequence of this TCR beta chain was determined in a study of blood T cell repertoires in COVID-19. Overall study context: The samples span acute and convalescent COVID-19 from the United States, Italy and Spain. From T cells, B-cell-depleted T cells, or PBMCs came the material, which was cDNA or gDNA.

Trimming removed 8 bases from V and 0 bases from J, with 5 bases in between. Looked up from germline, CDR1 is MDHEN and CDR2 is SYDVKM. The CDR3 runs to 12 residues. In the study's own analysis: Nucleated cell number was recorded as an estimate derived from reference gene primer amplification. Produced via immunoSEQ multiplex PCR; TCRdb's table is partial and in-frame only. V and J calls and clone size come straight from that table; D and trimming were deduced from the DNA. The data contain tens of thousands of clones, around 86% of them singletons. Specimen: peripheral blood. This clonotype was obtained from a woman aged 70-85 years with active COVID-19. The chain has TRBV28 and TRBJ1-5, with no clear D. CDR3 sequence reads: CASVSSNQPQHF. DNA for the CDR3: TGTGCCAGCGTCAGTAGCAATCAGCCCCAGCATTTT.